Listed below are T cell receptor beta chains from one sample, sequenced in a study of blood T cell repertoires in COVID-19. Sequencing used immunoSEQ multiplex PCR; TCRdb keeps in-frame clones, though not all of them. Among around 160,000 clones listed, around 82% were seen once. Sequenced input: peripheral blood. These receptor sequences come from a human donor with acute or convalescent COVID-19. The donor label of this sample is uncertain. Both conserved end residues are part of each CDR3. A D gene is named only where the DNA matches it firmly. Rows give clone size only sometimes, using once, few, many, or a class for an expanded clone.

clone size: .; CDR3 length: 15; J gene: TRBJ1-5; V gene: TRBV10-3; D gene: TRBD1; CDR3 DNA: TGTGCCATCAGTGAAGGACAGGGCTACAATCAGCCCCAGCATTTT; CDR3 protein: CAISEGQGYNQPQHF
clone size: .; CDR3 length: 15; J gene: TRBJ1-5; V gene: TRBV2; D gene: .; CDR3 DNA: TGTGCCAGCAGTCCGGACATTGCGAGCAATCAGCCCCAGCATTTT; CDR3 protein: CASSPDIASNQPQHF
clone size: once; CDR3 length: 14; J gene: TRBJ1-2; V gene: TRBV10-3; D gene: .; CDR3 DNA: TGTGCCATCAGTGACCCACAGGGTGGCTATGGCTACACCTTC; CDR3 protein: CAISDPQGGYGYTF
clone size: .; CDR3 length: 15; J gene: TRBJ2-7; V gene: TRBV12-5; D gene: .; CDR3 DNA: TGTGCTAGTGGTTTGGTAATGGGTCCCCCCGGGGAGCAGTACTTC; CDR3 protein: CASGLVMGPPGEQYF
clone size: once; CDR3 length: 17; J gene: TRBJ2-3; V gene: TRBV9; D gene: TRBD2; CDR3 DNA: TGTGCCAGCAGCGTAGGAGTACTAGCGGGGCCCACAGATACGCAGTATTTT; CDR3 protein: CASSVGVLAGPTDTQYF
clone size: .; CDR3 length: 16; J gene: TRBJ2-2; V gene: TRBV3-1/TRBV3-2; D gene: .; CDR3 DNA: TGTGCCAGCAGCCAAGAACTAGGCGCGAACACCGGGGAGCTGTTTTTT; CDR3 protein: CASSQELGANTGELFF
clone size: .; CDR3 length: 13; J gene: TRBJ1-2; V gene: TRBV6-5; D gene: TRBD1; CDR3 DNA: TGTGCCAGCAGTCCGCTCGACAGGGTTGGCTACACCTTC; CDR3 protein: CASSPLDRVGYTF
clone size: few; CDR3 length: 16; J gene: TRBJ1-3; V gene: TRBV5-4; D gene: .; CDR3 DNA: TGTGCCAGCAGCACCGGACAGCGACGCTCTGGAAACACCATATATTTT; CDR3 protein: CASSTGQRRSGNTIYF
clone size: .; CDR3 length: 16; J gene: TRBJ1-4; V gene: TRBV4-2; D gene: .; CDR3 DNA: TGTGCCAGCAGCCAAGATAGTGGGGCTGGAAATGAAAAACTGTTTTTT; CDR3 protein: CASSQDSGAGNEKLFF
clone size: .; CDR3 length: 18; J gene: TRBJ2-2; V gene: TRBV4-1; D gene: TRBD2; CDR3 DNA: TGCGCCAGCAGCCATCGACTAGCGGGGGGGAGTAACACCGGGGAGCTGTTTTTT; CDR3 protein: CASSHRLAGGSNTGELFF
clone size: .; CDR3 length: 15; J gene: TRBJ1-2; V gene: TRBV5-4; D gene: .; CDR3 DNA: TGTGCCAGCAGCACAGGCGGGGCGGGGTTCGGTGGCTACACCTTC; CDR3 protein: CASSTGGAGFGGYTF
clone size: .; CDR3 length: 15; J gene: TRBJ1-3; V gene: TRBV5-1; D gene: .; CDR3 DNA: TGCGCCAGCAGCCACAGCCAGGGTACTGGAAACACCATATATTTT; CDR3 protein: CASSHSQGTGNTIYF
clone size: few; CDR3 length: 11; J gene: TRBJ1-6; V gene: TRBV30; D gene: .; CDR3 DNA: TGTGCCTGGGGCGATACAGGGTCCCTCCACTTT; CDR3 protein: CAWGDTGSLHF
clone size: .; CDR3 length: 17; J gene: TRBJ1-1; V gene: TRBV30; D gene: TRBD1; CDR3 DNA: TGTGCCTGGAGGGGGCCCGGGACAGGGGCAAGGAGAACTGAAGCTTTCTTT; CDR3 protein: CAWRGPGTGARRTEAFF
clone size: .; CDR3 length: 14; J gene: TRBJ2-3; V gene: TRBV3-1/TRBV3-2; D gene: .; CDR3 DNA: TGTGCCAGCAGCCGGAGTCCTCCCACAGATACGCAGTATTTT; CDR3 protein: CASSRSPPTDTQYF
clone size: .; CDR3 length: 15; J gene: TRBJ1-2; V gene: TRBV18; D gene: TRBD1; CDR3 DNA: TGTGCCAGCTCACCTAACACCGACAGGGTGAATGGCTACACCTTC; CDR3 protein: CASSPNTDRVNGYTF
clone size: .; CDR3 length: 13; J gene: TRBJ1-1; V gene: TRBV3-1/TRBV3-2; D gene: .; CDR3 DNA: TGTGCCAGCACCGCTAGGGGGAACACTGAAGCTTTCTTT; CDR3 protein: CASTARGNTEAFF
clone size: .; CDR3 length: 15; J gene: TRBJ1-5; V gene: TRBV5-1; D gene: .; CDR3 DNA: TGCGCCAGCAGCCCTGGGGGGGCTAGCAATCAGCCCCAGCATTTT; CDR3 protein: CASSPGGASNQPQHF
clone size: .; CDR3 length: 15; J gene: TRBJ1-1; V gene: TRBV3-1/TRBV3-2; D gene: .; CDR3 DNA: TGTGCCAGCAGCCCGCCACGGGGAAGGGACACTGAAGCTTTCTTT; CDR3 protein: CASSPPRGRDTEAFF
clone size: .; CDR3 length: 14; J gene: TRBJ1-2; V gene: TRBV7-9; D gene: .; CDR3 DNA: TGTGCCAGCAGCTTAGGCCAGGGGAACTATGGCTACACCTTC; CDR3 protein: CASSLGQGNYGYTF
clone size: few; CDR3 length: 17; J gene: TRBJ2-3; V gene: TRBV5-1; D gene: TRBD2; CDR3 DNA: TGCGCCAGCAGCTTGGATAGTGGTAGCGGGGACACAGATACGCAGTATTTT; CDR3 protein: CASSLDSGSGDTDTQYF
clone size: .; CDR3 length: 16; J gene: TRBJ2-7; V gene: TRBV9; D gene: TRBD1; CDR3 DNA: TGTGCCAGCAGCGCGAGGGGGCAGGGGGCGGTCTACGAGCAGTACTTC; CDR3 protein: CASSARGQGAVYEQYF
clone size: .; CDR3 length: 16; J gene: TRBJ1-1; V gene: TRBV21-1; D gene: .; CDR3 DNA: TGTGCCAGCAGCGCGGTACAGGGGGGTTGGGGGACTGAAGCTTTCTTT; CDR3 protein: CASSAVQGGWGTEAFF
clone size: .; CDR3 length: 12; J gene: TRBJ1-1; V gene: TRBV7-2; D gene: .; CDR3 DNA: TGTGCCAGCAGCTTAGCGCTAGTGAGAGCTTTCTTT; CDR3 protein: CASSLALVRAFF
clone size: .; CDR3 length: 14; J gene: TRBJ1-1; V gene: TRBV7-9; D gene: TRBD1; CDR3 DNA: TGTGCCAGCAGCTCGGGACAGATGAACACTGAAGCTTTCTTT; CDR3 protein: CASSSGQMNTEAFF
clone size: once; CDR3 length: 13; J gene: TRBJ2-2; V gene: TRBV6-5; D gene: TRBD1; CDR3 DNA: TGTGCCAGCCGGACAGGGAACACCGGGGAGCTGTTTTTT; CDR3 protein: CASRTGNTGELFF
clone size: .; CDR3 length: 15; J gene: TRBJ1-1; V gene: TRBV18; D gene: .; CDR3 DNA: TGTGCCAGCTCACCTGGGGGCCAACCAAACACTGAAGCTTTCTTT; CDR3 protein: CASSPGGQPNTEAFF
clone size: .; CDR3 length: 15; J gene: TRBJ1-1; V gene: TRBV9; D gene: TRBD1; CDR3 DNA: TGTGCCAGCAGCGTACTGGGCAGGGGGAGCACTGAAGCTTTCTTT; CDR3 protein: CASSVLGRGSTEAFF
clone size: .; CDR3 length: 11; J gene: TRBJ1-1; V gene: TRBV20-1; D gene: .; CDR3 DNA: TGCAGTGCCCAGGTCGGGGGAACGGCTTTCTTT; CDR3 protein: CSAQVGGTAFF
clone size: .; CDR3 length: 13; J gene: TRBJ1-5; V gene: TRBV12-3/TRBV12-4; D gene: .; CDR3 DNA: TGTGCCAGCAGTTTAAATAGGGGTCAGCCCCAGCATTTT; CDR3 protein: CASSLNRGQPQHF
clone size: few; CDR3 length: 15; J gene: TRBJ1-1; V gene: TRBV4-3; D gene: .; CDR3 DNA: TGCGCCAGCAGCCAAGGAGCAGGAAAGAACACTGAAGCTTTCTTT; CDR3 protein: CASSQGAGKNTEAFF
clone size: few; CDR3 length: 16; J gene: TRBJ1-1; V gene: TRBV5-6; D gene: .; CDR3 DNA: TGTGCCAGCAGCTCCACCCGGGACTTCATGAACACTGAAGCTTTCTTT; CDR3 protein: CASSSTRDFMNTEAFF
clone size: .; CDR3 length: 13; J gene: TRBJ2-7; V gene: TRBV7-8; D gene: TRBD2; CDR3 DNA: TGTGCCACGGCCCCCCTAGCGGCCTACGAGCAGTACTTC; CDR3 protein: CATAPLAAYEQYF
clone size: .; CDR3 length: 14; J gene: TRBJ1-1; V gene: TRBV2; D gene: .; CDR3 DNA: TGTGCCAGCAGTTCCCAAGGGGTAGCCACTGAAGCTTTCTTT; CDR3 protein: CASSSQGVATEAFF
clone size: once; CDR3 length: 11; J gene: TRBJ1-2; V gene: TRBV2; D gene: .; CDR3 DNA: TGTGCCAGGGACATCGTCGGGGGCTACACCTTC; CDR3 protein: CARDIVGGYTF
clone size: .; CDR3 length: 15; J gene: TRBJ1-1; V gene: TRBV3-1/TRBV3-2; D gene: .; CDR3 DNA: TGTGCCAGCAGCCAAGAACAGCCGATGAACACTGAAGCTTTCTTT; CDR3 protein: CASSQEQPMNTEAFF